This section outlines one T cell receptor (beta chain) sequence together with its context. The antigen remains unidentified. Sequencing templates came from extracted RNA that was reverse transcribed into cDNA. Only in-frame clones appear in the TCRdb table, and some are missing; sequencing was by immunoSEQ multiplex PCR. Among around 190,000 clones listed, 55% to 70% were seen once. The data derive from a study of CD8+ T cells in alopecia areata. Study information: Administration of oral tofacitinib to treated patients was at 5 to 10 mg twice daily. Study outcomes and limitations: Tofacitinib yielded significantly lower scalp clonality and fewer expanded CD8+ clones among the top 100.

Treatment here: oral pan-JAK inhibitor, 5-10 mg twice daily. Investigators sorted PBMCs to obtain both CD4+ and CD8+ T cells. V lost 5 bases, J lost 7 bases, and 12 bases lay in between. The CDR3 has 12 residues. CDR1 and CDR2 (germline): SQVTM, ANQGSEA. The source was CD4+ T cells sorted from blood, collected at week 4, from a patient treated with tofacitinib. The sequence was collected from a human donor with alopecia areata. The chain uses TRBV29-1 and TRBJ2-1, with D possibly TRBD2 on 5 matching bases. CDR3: CSVFRTENEQFF. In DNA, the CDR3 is TGCAGCGTTTTCAGGACTGAGAATGAGCAGTTCTTC.